Below are 8 T cell receptor beta chains sequenced from a single sample in a study of T cell repertoires in cytomegalovirus infection. TCRdb reanalysed the reads using MiXCR and keeps one entry per CDR3 protein. The sample consists of 250,000 or so distinct CDR3 sequences, about a sixth of them appearing once. The source material was CD8+ T cells from PBMCs. The receptors originated from a human donor in good health (CMV status not recorded). Some clones in this sample may be carry-over from other donors' samples.

This clonotype was recorded at least ten times. The chain uses TRBV27 and TRBJ2-7; tentatively, D is TRBD1 (6 bases). Trimming removed 3 bases at V and 5 bases at J, with 17 bases between. Germline assignment: CDR1 MNHEY and CDR2 SMNVEV (reference sequence). CDR3 length: 15 amino acids. CDR3 coding DNA: TGTGCCAGCAGTTTCACAGGTACAGGGTTGGACGAGCAGTACTTC. Residues: CASSFTGTGLDEQYF.

This clonotype was seen repeatedly, ten times or more. The V gene is TRBV12-3 or TRBV12-4, the J gene TRBJ2-3; 9 bases are shared with TRBD2. After removal of 5 bases from V and 2 bases from J, the junction contained 14 bases not matched to a gene. The CDR3 totals 18 residues. CDR3 protein: CASSPARSTSGYTDTQYF. CDR3 DNA: TGTGCCAGCAGTCCTGCCCGCTCGACTAGCGGATACACAGATACGCAGTATTTT.

In this sample, this clonotype turned up many times. The rearrangement links TRBV7-2 to TRBJ2-7; 11 bases agree with TRBD2. The junction had 5 bases not matched to a gene; V was cut back by 6 bases and J by 1 base. Per the germline V gene, CDR1 is SGHTA and CDR2 is FQGNSA. The CDR3 contains 15 residues. CDR3 residues: CASSPTSGISYEQYF. The DNA for the CDR3 is TGTGCCAGCAGTCCGACTAGCGGGATTTCCTACGAGCAGTACTTC.

The gene calls are TRBV6-5 and TRBJ2-2, with TRBD1 matching 8 bases. Germline lookup yields CDR1 MNHEY and CDR2 SVGAGI. After removal of 8 bases from V and 6 bases from J, the junction contained 11 bases not matched to a gene. CDR3 length: 15 residues. The CDR3 DNA is TGTGCCAGCTTGCCCGGACAGGGTTTCCCCGGGGAGCTGTTTTTT. Its protein product is CASLPGQGFPGELFF.

This clonotype was seen repeatedly, ten times or more. The genes are TRBV27 and TRBJ2-1; D is possibly TRBD2 (6 bases). Trimming stripped 5 bases from V and 5 bases from J, with 19 bases between. The CDR3 extends over 16 amino acids. The germline gives CDR1 MNHEY, CDR2 SMNVEV (reference sequence). CDR3 in amino acids: CASSPPAGRTNNEQFF. CDR3 in DNA: TGTGCCAGCAGTCCCCCAGCAGGGAGGACAAACAATGAGCAGTTCTTC.

The chain employs TRBV6-2 or TRBV6-3 and TRBJ2-3; no reliable D call. The germline V gene has CDR1 MNHEY and CDR2 SVGEGT. The CDR3 runs to 13 residues. Trimming stripped 1 base from V and 7 bases from J, with 9 bases between. The CDR3: CASSYFIRNTQYF. Written as DNA, the CDR3 is TGTGCCAGCAGTTACTTCATCCGGAATACGCAGTATTTT.

This clonotype was counted a few times. The chain carries TRBV20-1 and TRBJ1-2, with D possibly being TRBD1 (5 bases). V was cut by 5 bases and J by 2 bases, with 18 bases left in between. The germline V gene encodes CDR1 DFQATT and CDR2 SNEGSKA (reference sequence). This CDR3 has 15 residues. The CDR3 DNA sequence: TGCAGTGCTCCCAACGGGGGTCCGGCAAACTATGGCTACACCTTC. It yields the protein CSAPNGGPANYGYTF.

For this clonotype: Since no conserved phenylalanine or tryptophan closes the CDR3, a read error is the likely cause. Because the CDR3's place on the DNA is in doubt, the DNA is left out and the CDR3 is given as listed by TCRdb. V is TRBV2 and J is TRBJ2-1; whether TRBD1, the table's D call, matches the DNA was not checked. Germline assignment: CDR1 SNHLY and CDR2 FYNNEI. The CDR3 contains 14 residues when both ends are counted. The CDR3 loop reads CASRVGHRGNEHFV.